This entry describes one TCR beta chain. This CDR3 spans 13 amino acids. Germline CDR1 reads GTSNPN; CDR2 reads SVGIG (reference sequence). V lost 0 bases to trimming and J lost 3 bases, with 8 bases between them. The source of the sample is a study of technical replicates of blood from a few donors. TCRdb's copy holds only in-frame clones and misses some; the assay was immunoSEQ multiplex PCR. The sample includes some 64,000 clones, around 85% seen only once; the top ten take roughly 5%. The V and J genes are TRBV30 and TRBJ1-2, with D possibly matching TRBD1 (5 bases). The sequenced sample consisted of PBMCs. The sequence came from a human donor in good health. Some clones in this sample may be carry-over from other donors' samples. The CDR3 loop reads CAWSVRGYYGYTF. The CDR3 DNA is TGTGCCTGGAGTGTAAGGGGTTACTATGGCTACACCTTC.